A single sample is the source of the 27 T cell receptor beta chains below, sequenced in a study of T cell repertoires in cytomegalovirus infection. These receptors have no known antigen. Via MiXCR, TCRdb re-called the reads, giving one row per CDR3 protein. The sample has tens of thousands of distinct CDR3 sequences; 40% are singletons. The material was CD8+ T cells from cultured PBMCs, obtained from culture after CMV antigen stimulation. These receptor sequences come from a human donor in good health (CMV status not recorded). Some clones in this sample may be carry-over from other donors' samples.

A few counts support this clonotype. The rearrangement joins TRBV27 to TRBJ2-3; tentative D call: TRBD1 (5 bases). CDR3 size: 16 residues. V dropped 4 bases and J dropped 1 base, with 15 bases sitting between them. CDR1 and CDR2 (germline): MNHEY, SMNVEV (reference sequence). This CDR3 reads CASSSTDIGRTDTQYF. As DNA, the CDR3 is TGTGCCAGCAGTTCCACGGACATAGGGCGCACAGATACGCAGTATTTT.

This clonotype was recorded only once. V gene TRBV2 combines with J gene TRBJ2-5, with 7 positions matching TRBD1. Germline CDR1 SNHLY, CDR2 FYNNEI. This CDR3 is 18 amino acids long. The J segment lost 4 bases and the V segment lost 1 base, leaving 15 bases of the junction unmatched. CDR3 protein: CASSEGDRITVRSETQYF. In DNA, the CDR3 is TGTGCCAGCAGTGAAGGGGACAGAATCACCGTGAGGTCAGAGACCCAGTACTTC.

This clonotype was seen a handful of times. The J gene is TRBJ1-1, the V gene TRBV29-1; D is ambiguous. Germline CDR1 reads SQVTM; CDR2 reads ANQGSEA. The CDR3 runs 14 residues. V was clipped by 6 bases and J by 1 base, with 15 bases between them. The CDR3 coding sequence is TGCAGCGTGTCCCCCCCAGCGGCGAACACTGAAGCTTTCTTT. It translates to CSVSPPAANTEAFF.

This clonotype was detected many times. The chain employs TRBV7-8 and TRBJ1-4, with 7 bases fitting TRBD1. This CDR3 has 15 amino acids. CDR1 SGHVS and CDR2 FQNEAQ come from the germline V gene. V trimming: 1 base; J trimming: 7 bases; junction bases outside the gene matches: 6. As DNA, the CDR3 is TGTGCCAGCAGCTTAGACGACAGGGACGGTGAAAAACTGTTTTTT. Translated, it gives CASSLDDRDGEKLFF.

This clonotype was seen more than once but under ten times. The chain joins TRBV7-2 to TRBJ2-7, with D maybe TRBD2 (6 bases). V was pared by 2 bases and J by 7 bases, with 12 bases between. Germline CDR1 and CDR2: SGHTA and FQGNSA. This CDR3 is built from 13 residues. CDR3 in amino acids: CASSLTGAGEQYF. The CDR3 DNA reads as TGTGCCAGCAGCTTAACAGGAGCGGGTGAGCAGTACTTC.

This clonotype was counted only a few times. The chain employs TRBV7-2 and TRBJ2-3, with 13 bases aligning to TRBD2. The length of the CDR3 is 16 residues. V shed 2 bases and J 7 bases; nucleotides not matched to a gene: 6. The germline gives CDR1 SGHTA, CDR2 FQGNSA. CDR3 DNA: TGTGCCAGCAGCTTAATGACTAGCGGGGGGTTTAATACGCAGTATTTT. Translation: CASSLMTSGGFNTQYF.

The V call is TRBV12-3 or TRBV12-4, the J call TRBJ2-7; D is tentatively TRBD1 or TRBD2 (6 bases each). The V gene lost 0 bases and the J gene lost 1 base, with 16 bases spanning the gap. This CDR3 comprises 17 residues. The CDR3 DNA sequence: TGTGCCAGCAGTTTAGCGGGGGGCAGGGGAAGATCCTACGAGCAGTACTTC. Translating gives CASSLAGGRGRSYEQYF.

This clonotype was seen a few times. The CDR3 reads CASSPEGYENTEAFF. CDR3 bases: TGTGCCAGCAGCCCTGAGGGGTACGAGAACACTGAAGCTTTCTTT. The chain couples TRBV11-2 to TRBJ1-1; D is possibly TRBD1 (5 bases). Looked up from germline, CDR1 is SGHAT and CDR2 is FQNNGV. CDR3 length: 15 amino acids. Trimming took off 5 bases at V and 1 base at J, with 14 bases between the two ends.

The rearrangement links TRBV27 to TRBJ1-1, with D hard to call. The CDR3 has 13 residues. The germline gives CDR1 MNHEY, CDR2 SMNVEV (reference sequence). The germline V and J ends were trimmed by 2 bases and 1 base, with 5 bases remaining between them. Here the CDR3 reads CASSLMQNTEAFF. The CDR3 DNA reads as TGTGCCAGCAGTTTAATGCAGAACACTGAAGCTTTCTTT.

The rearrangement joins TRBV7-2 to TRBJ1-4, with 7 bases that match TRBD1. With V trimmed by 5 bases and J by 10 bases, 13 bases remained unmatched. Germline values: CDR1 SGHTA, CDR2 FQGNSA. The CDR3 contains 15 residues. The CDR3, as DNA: TGTGCCAGCAGCCTTATACGGGACAGTCGGGGAAAACTGTTTTTT. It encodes CASSLIRDSRGKLFF.

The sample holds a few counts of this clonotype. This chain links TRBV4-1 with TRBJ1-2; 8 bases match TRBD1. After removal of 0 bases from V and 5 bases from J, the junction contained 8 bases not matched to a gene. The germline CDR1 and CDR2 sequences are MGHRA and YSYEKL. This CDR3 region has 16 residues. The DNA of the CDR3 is TGCGCCAGCAGCCAAGAGGGGACAGGCGGGGTGTATGGCTACACCTTC. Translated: CASSQEGTGGVYGYTF.

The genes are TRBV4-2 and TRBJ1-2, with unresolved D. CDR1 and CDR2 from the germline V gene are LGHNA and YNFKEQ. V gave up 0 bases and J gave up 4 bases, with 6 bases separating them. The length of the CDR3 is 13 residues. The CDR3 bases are TGTGCCAGCAGCCAAGACACGCGCTATGGCTACACCTTC. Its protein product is CASSQDTRYGYTF.

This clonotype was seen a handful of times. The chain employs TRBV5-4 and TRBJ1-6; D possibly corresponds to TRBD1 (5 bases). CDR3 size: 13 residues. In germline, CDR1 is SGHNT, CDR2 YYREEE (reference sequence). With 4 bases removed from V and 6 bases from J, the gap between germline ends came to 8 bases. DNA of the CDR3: TGTGCCAGCAGCGTGGGGGGTAATTCACCCCTCCACTTT. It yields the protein CASSVGGNSPLHF.

The DNA for the CDR3 is TGTGCCAGCAGCTTAGGGGACTCTCCCCGGGTTGAGACCCAGTACTTC. This encodes CASSLGDSPRVETQYF. The rearrangement links TRBV7-2 to TRBJ2-5; perhaps TRBD2 as D (6 bases). The CDR3 is 16 residues long. Germline V gene lookup returns CDR1 SGHTA and CDR2 FQGNSA. Trimming cost V 1 base and J 5 bases, with 17 bases left between them.

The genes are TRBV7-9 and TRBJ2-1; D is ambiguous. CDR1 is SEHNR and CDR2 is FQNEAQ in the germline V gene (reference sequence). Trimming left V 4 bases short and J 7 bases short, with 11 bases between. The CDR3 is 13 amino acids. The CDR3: CASSYVVANEQFF. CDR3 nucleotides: TGTGCCAGCAGCTACGTCGTAGCAAATGAGCAGTTCTTC.

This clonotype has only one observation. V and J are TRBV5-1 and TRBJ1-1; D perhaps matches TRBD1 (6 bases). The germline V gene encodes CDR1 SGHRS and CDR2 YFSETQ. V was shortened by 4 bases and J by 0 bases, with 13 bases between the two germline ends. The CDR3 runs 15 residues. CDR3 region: CASSRGQNMNTEAFF. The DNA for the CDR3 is TGCGCCAGCAGCCGGGGACAAAACATGAACACTGAAGCTTTCTTT.

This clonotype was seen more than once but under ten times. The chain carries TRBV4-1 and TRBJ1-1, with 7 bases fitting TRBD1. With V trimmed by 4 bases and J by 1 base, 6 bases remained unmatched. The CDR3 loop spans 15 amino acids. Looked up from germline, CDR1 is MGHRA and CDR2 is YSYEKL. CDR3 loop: CASSRPGQRNTEAFF. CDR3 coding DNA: TGCGCCAGCAGCCGGCCGGGACAGAGGAACACTGAAGCTTTCTTT.

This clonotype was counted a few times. The CDR3 is CASSLGGMVSQPQHF. The DNA for the CDR3 is TGTGCCAGCAGCCTCGGAGGGATGGTGAGCCAGCCCCAGCATTTT. The genes are TRBV13 and TRBJ1-5, with unresolved D. In germline, CDR1 is PRHDT, CDR2 FYEKMQ (reference sequence). This CDR3 spans 15 amino acids. Between the trimmed V and J ends, which lost 5 bases and 7 bases, there was a span of 18 bases.

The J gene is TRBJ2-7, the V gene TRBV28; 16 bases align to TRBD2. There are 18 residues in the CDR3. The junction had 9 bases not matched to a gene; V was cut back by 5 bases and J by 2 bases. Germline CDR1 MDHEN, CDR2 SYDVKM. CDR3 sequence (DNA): TGTGCCAGCAGTCTTGCGGGACTAGCGGGGGGGCCCCCCTACGAGCAGTACTTC. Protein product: CASSLAGLAGGPPYEQYF.

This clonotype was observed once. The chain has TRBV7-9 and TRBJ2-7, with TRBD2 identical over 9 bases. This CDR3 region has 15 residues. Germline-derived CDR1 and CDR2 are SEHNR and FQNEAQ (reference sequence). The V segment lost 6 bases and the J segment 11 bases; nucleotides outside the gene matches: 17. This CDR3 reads CASRPARGGRKKEYF. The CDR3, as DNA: TGTGCCAGCAGGCCAGCGCGGGGGGGACGAAAGAAGGAGTACTTC.

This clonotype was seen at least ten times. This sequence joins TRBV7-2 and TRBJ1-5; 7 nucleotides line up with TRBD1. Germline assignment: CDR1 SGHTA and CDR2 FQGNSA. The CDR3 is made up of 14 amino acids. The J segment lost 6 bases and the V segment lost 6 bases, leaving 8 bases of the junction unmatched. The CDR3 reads CASSYGTESQPQHF. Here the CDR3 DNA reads TGTGCCAGCAGTTACGGGACAGAGAGTCAGCCCCAGCATTTT.

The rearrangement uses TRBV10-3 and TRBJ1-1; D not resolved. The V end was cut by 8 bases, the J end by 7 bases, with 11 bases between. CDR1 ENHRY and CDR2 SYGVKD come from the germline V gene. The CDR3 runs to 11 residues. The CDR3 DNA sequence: TGTGCCATCGGCTCGGGGAATGAAGCTTTCTTT. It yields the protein CAIGSGNEAFF.

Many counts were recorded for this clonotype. CDR3 in DNA: TGTGCCAGCAGCTTCACCGCAGCTAACTATGGCTACACCTTC. It translates to CASSFTAANYGYTF. The rearrangement uses TRBV7-2 and TRBJ1-2; no clear D gene. V lost 3 bases, J lost 0 bases, and 8 bases lay in between. CDR3 length equals 14 residues. Germline V gene sequence: CDR1 SGHTA, CDR2 FQGNSA. The complete variable domain, with remaining parts taken from reference TRBV7-2 and TRBJ1-2, reads GAGVSQSPSNKVTEKGKDVELRCDPISGHTALYWYRQSLGQGLEFLIYFQGNSAPDKSGLPSDRFSAERTGGSVSTLTIQRTQQEDSAVYLCASSFTAANYGYTFGSGTRLTVV.

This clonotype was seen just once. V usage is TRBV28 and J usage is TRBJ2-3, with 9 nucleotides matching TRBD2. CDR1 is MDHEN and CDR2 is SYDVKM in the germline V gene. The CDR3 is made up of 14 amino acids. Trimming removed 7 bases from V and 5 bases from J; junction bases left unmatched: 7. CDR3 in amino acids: CASIEAGGKDTQYF. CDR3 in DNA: TGTGCCAGCATCGAAGCGGGGGGTAAAGATACGCAGTATTTT.

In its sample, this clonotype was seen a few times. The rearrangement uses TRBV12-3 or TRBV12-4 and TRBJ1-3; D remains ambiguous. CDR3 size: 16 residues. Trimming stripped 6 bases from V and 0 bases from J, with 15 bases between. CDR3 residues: CASRPVGLSSGNTIYF. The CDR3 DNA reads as TGTGCCAGCAGGCCGGTAGGGTTGAGCTCTGGAAACACCATATATTTT.

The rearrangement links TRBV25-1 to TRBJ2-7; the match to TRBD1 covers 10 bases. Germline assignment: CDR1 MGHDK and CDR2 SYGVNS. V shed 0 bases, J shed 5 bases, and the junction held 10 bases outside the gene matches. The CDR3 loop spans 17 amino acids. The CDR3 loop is CASSEYFSGQGLHEQYF. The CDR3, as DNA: TGTGCCAGCAGTGAATATTTTTCGGGACAGGGGCTCCACGAGCAGTACTTC.

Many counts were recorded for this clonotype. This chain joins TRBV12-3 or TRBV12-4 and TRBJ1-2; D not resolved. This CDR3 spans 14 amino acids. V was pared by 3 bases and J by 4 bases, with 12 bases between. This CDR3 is CASSFRAGTYGYTF. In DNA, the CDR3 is TGTGCCAGCAGTTTTCGGGCAGGAACCTATGGCTACACCTTC.